This T cell receptor (beta chain) was identified in a study of Ad26.COV2.S vaccination and SARS-CoV-2 variants. The overall study: Participant was drawn from the COV1001 Ad26.COV2.S trial arm. Study-level findings and limits: Using TCR breadth and depth analyses may have led to underestimated total T cell responses. The study found similar non-spike TCR breadth in vaccine and placebo recipients.

As regards this clone: Its target is not known.

Noted treatment: around 19 received Ad26.COV2.S at low or high dose, single or two shots; about five received placebo; per-sample allocation not given. Specimen acquisition occurred on day 63 following the initial vaccine or placebo injection. The CDR3 covers 12 residues. Germline V lookup: CDR1 SQVTM, CDR2 ANQGSEA. V was pared by 4 bases and J by 2 bases, with 9 bases between. Repertoires were generated with immunoSEQ multiplex PCR, while TCRdb's copy carries only in-frame clones and drops some. This table holds a few hundred thousand clones, around 92% found once. This material consisted of peripheral blood, taken in a trial of Ad26.COV2.S vaccine versus placebo. This chain joins TRBV29-1 and TRBJ2-7; D gene ambiguous. This TCR was recovered from a person between 18 and 59 years old who received the Ad26.COV2.S COVID-19 vaccine or a placebo. The CDR3 DNA reads TGCAGCGTTGGGAGATCGACCTACGAGCAGTACTTC. Amino acid sequence: CSVGRSTYEQYF.